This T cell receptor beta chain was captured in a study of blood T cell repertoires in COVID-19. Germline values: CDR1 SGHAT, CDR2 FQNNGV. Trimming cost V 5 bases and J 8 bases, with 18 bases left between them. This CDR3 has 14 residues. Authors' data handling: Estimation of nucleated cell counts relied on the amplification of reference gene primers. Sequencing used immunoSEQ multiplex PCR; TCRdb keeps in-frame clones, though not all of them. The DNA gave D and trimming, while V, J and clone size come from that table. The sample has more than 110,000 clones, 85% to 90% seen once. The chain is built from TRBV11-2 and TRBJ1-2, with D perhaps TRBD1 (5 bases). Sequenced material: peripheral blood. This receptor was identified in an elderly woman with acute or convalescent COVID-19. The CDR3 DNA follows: TGTGCCAGCAGCCCGCGGAGGGGAGGTTTCGGCTACACCTTC. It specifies CASSPRRGGFGYTF.